The 5 T cell receptor beta chains below come from one sample, sequenced in a study of cytomegalovirus exposure and HLA in healthy donors. The PCR made use of 60 Vbeta and 13 Jbeta primers. Repertoires were generated with immunoSEQ multiplex PCR, while TCRdb's copy carries only in-frame clones and drops some. The profile covers over 50,000 clones, with about 80% appearing a single time and 1.7% taken by the ten largest. The sequenced material came from PBMCs. The origin of the receptors is a man aged 35-49 years in good health and CMV-seronegative.

The chain recombines TRBV30 with TRBJ1-2; TRBD1 aligns across 8 bases. With V trimmed by 1 base and J by 5 bases, 3 bases remained unmatched. Germline V gives CDR1 GTSNPN, CDR2 SVGIG (reference sequence). The CDR3 loop spans 13 amino acids. The DNA of the CDR3 is TGTGCCTGGAGTGCCCGGACAGGGTATGGCTACACCTTC. This gives the protein CAWSARTGYGYTF.

This sequence joins TRBV7-9 and TRBJ2-7, with D tentatively TRBD2 (7 bases). Trimming cost V 1 base and J 4 bases, with 26 bases left between them. There are 19 residues in the CDR3. CDR1 and CDR2 (germline): SEHNR, FQNEAQ (reference sequence). The CDR3 sequence: CASSLVLAGDIDLRYEQYV. The CDR3 DNA is TGTGCCAGCAGCTTAGTCCTTGCGGGGGACATCGACCTAAGATACGAGCAGTACGTC.

The rearrangement joins TRBV27 to TRBJ2-4, with 7 bases fitting TRBD1. CDR1 is MNHEY and CDR2 is SMNVEV in the germline V gene (reference sequence). V shed 5 bases and J 2 bases; nucleotides not matched to a gene: 6. This CDR3 region has 15 residues. CDR3 amino acids: CASSANRGSKNIQYF. The CDR3 DNA is TGTGCCAGCAGTGCGAACAGGGGTTCCAAAAACATTCAGTACTTC.

In its sample, this clone was seen a few times. The V gene is TRBV6-1, the J gene TRBJ1-5; D possibly corresponds to TRBD1 (5 bases). The CDR3 runs to 15 residues. Germline V gives CDR1 MNHNS, CDR2 SASEGT. V was cut by 6 bases and J by 2 bases, with 14 bases left in between. The CDR3 sequence: CASRGLSGGNQPQHF. In nucleotides, the CDR3 is TGTGCCAGCAGGGGACTTAGCGGGGGCAATCAGCCCCAGCATTTT.

The rearrangement uses TRBV7-2 and TRBJ1-2; D possibly corresponds to TRBD1 (5 bases). The germline CDR1 and CDR2 sequences are SGHTA and FQGNSA. With 2 bases removed from V and 0 bases from J, the gap between germline ends came to 13 bases. The CDR3 has 16 amino acids. This CDR3 is CASSLPRASSNYGYTF. In DNA form, the CDR3 reads TGTGCCAGCAGCTTACCCAGGGCCTCTTCTAACTATGGCTACACCTTC.